The next 6 T cell receptor beta chains were all read from a single sample in a study of identical twins (dated by TCRdb to 2016 to 2018). The receptor library was made with 5' RACE. The instrument given in TCRdb is Illumina HiSeq 2000. TCRdb passed the public sequencing reads through fastp at Q25 and MiXCR, retaining productive beta sequences. Rows are unified per CDR3 protein, each entry keeping the most common DNA and genes. The sample table contains approximately 350,000 distinct CDR3 sequences; only one count was recorded for approximately 13% of them. Approximately 7.5% of the sample lies in the top ten. This same sample was also part of a study on yellow fever vaccine responses in identical twins.

The source material was CD8+ T cells sorted from blood. These receptor sequences come from a woman aged 18-35 years in good health.

This clonotype appeared a few times. The chain joins TRBV4-1 to TRBJ2-7, with a weak D call TRBD2 (6 bases). The V and J ends lost 0 bases and 4 bases respectively, with 13 bases between them. Germline CDR1 is MGHRA and CDR2 is YSYEKL. This CDR3 region has 15 residues. The CDR3 loop reads CASSQEGGPAYEQYF. The CDR3 DNA sequence: TGCGCCAGCAGCCAAGAGGGGGGACCGGCTTACGAGCAGTACTTC.

In its sample, this clonotype was seen many times. The J gene is TRBJ2-5, the V gene TRBV28, with D possibly TRBD2 on 5 matching bases. The V end lost 6 bases, the J end lost 4 bases, and 15 bases lay between the germline ends. The CDR3 sequence is 14 residues long. CDR1 is MDHEN and CDR2 is SYDVKM in the germline V gene. The CDR3 region is CASSPSGDLETQYF. CDR3 DNA sequence: TGTGCCAGCAGCCCCAGCGGAGATCTAGAGACCCAGTACTTC.

This clonotype was seen only a few times. This chain links TRBV12-3 or TRBV12-4 with TRBJ1-1; D call uncertain. Trimming cost V 8 bases and J 4 bases, with 11 bases left between them. CDR3 length: 12 amino acids. In DNA form, the CDR3 reads TGTGCCAGCGCCTGGACTTCCACTGAAGCTTTCTTT. Translating gives CASAWTSTEAFF.

This clonotype was seen more than once but under ten times. The V gene is TRBV12-3 or TRBV12-4, the J gene TRBJ2-7; D may be TRBD1 (6 bases). V was pared by 4 bases and J by 5 bases, with 12 bases between. This CDR3 region has 13 residues. CDR3 region: CASSSTGYHEQYF. CDR3 DNA sequence: TGTGCCAGCAGTTCCACAGGGTACCACGAGCAGTACTTC.

This clonotype was found many times. V and J are TRBV29-1 and TRBJ2-3, with TRBD2 matching 13 bases. This CDR3 spans 15 amino acids. The germline gives CDR1 SQVTM, CDR2 ANQGSEA. The trim removed 7 bases at V and 3 bases at J, leaving 7 bases unmatched. The CDR3 spells CSATGLAGPTDTQYF. The CDR3 DNA follows: TGCAGCGCTACGGGACTAGCGGGACCGACAGATACGCAGTATTTT.

CDR3 sequence (DNA): TGTGCCAGCAGCGATCCGGGACAGGAGGGACCTAGCACAGATACGCAGTATTTT. Translating it yields CASSDPGQEGPSTDTQYF. The genes are TRBV5-4 and TRBJ2-3; 8 bases map to TRBD1. V trimming: 4 bases; J trimming: 0 bases; junction bases outside the gene matches: 13. Germline V gene sequence: CDR1 SGHNT, CDR2 YYREEE (reference sequence). This CDR3 comprises 18 residues.